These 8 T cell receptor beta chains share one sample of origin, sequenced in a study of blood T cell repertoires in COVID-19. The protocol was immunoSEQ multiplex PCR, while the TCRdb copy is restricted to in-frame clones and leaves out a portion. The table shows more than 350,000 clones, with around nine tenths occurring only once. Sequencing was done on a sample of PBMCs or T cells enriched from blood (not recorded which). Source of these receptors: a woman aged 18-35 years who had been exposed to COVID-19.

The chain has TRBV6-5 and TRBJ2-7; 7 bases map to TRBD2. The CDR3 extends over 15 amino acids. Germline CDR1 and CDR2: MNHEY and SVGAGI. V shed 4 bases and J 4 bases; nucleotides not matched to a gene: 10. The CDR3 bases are TGTGCCAGCAGTTCAGGACTAGAATGGGTGTACGAGCAGTACTTC. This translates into CASSSGLEWVYEQYF.

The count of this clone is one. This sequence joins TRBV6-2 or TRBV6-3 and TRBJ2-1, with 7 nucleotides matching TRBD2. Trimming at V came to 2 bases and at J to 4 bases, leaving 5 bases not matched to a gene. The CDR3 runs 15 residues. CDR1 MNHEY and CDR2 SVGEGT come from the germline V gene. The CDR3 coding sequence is TGTGCCAGCAGTTACGACAGCGGGGTATACAATGAGCAGTTCTTC. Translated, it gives CASSYDSGVYNEQFF.

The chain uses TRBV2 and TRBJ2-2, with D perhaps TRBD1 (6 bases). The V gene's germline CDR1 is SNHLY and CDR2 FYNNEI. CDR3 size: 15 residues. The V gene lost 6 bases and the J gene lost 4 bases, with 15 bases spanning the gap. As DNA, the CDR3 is TGTGCCAGCAGCATACAGGGCGTCAGCACCGGGGAGCTGTTTTTT. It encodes CASSIQGVSTGELFF.

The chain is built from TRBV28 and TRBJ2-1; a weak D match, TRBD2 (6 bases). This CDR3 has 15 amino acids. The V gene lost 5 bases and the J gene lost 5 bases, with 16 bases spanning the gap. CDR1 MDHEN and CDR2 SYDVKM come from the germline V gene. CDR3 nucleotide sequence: TGTGCCAGCAGTCCCCGGGACTTTCTCGACAATGAGCAGTTCTTC. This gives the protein CASSPRDFLDNEQFF. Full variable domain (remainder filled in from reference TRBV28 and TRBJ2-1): DVKVTQSSRYLVKRTGEKVFLECVQDMDHENMFWYRQDPGLGLRLIYFSYDVKMKEKGDIPEGYSVSREKKERFSLILESASTNQTSMYLCASSPRDFLDNEQFFGPGTRLTVL.

CDR3 residues: CASNQQGGSYEQYF. As DNA, the CDR3 is TGTGCCAGCAATCAACAGGGTGGGTCCTACGAGCAGTACTTC. This chain connects TRBV6-5 to TRBJ2-7; D is possibly TRBD1 (6 bases). The germline V gene has CDR1 MNHEY and CDR2 SVGAGI. V lost 7 bases and J 1 base, leaving 14 bases between the germline ends. There are 14 residues in the CDR3.

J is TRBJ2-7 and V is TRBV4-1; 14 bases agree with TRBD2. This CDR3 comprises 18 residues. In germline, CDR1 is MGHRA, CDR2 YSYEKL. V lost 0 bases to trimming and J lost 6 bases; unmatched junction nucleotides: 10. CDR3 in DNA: TGCGCCAGCAGCCAAGATGACGGGACTAGCGGGAGTCGACGCGAGCAGTACTTC. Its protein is CASSQDDGTSGSRREQYF.

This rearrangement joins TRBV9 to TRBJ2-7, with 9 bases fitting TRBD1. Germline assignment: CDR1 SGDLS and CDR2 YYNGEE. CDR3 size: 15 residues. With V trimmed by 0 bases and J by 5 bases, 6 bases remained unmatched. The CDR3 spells CASSVDGTGYDEQYF. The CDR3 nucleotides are TGTGCCAGCAGCGTAGACGGGACAGGGTACGACGAGCAGTACTTC.

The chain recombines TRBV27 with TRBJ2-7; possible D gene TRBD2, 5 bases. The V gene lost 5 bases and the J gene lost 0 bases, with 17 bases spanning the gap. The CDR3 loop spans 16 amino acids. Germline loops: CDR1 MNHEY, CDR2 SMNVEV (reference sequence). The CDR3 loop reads CASSPTLAPISYEQYF. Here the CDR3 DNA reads TGTGCCAGCAGTCCCACCCTAGCTCCCATCTCCTACGAGCAGTACTTC.